This TCR beta chain was captured in a study of siplizumab effects on memory and regulatory T cells. The assay was immunoSEQ multiplex PCR, and TCRdb's table has in-frame clones only and misses some. There are some 100,000 clones in the sample; roughly 92% occur only once, and around 0.6% lies in the top ten. The CDR3 runs 16 residues. Germline-derived CDR1 and CDR2 are SGHRS and YFSETQ. V gave up 0 bases and J gave up 3 bases; unmatched junction bases: 9. The rearrangement links TRBV5-1 to TRBJ2-7; TRBD1 aligns across 7 bases. Sequencing was done on a sample of Tregs sorted from blood. This TCR derives from a human donor in good health. CDR3 coding DNA: TGCGCCAGCAGCTTGGGAGGGACAGTCACTAACTACGAGCAGTACTTC. Encoded protein: CASSLGGTVTNYEQYF.